Each of the 18 T cell receptor beta chains below was sequenced from the same sample in a study of CD8 T cells in Susac syndrome. Reverse transcription of roughly 0.5 to 1 ug RNA was carried out with random hexamers. TCRdb fed the immunoSEQ multiplex PCR reads into MiXCR, producing one record per CDR3 protein. The sample lists about 120,000 distinct CDR3 sequences, just under 95% occurring once. The sequenced sample was CD8+ T cells from PBMCs. Receptors were obtained from a human donor with Susac syndrome.

The chain uses TRBV6-5 and TRBJ1-1; the match to TRBD1 covers 7 bases. This CDR3 region has 15 residues. The germline CDR1 and CDR2 sequences are MNHEY and SVGAGI. V trimming: 2 bases; J trimming: 3 bases; junction bases outside the gene matches: 6. The CDR3 DNA reads TGTGCCAGCAGTTACGCAGGGGGGAGACACACTGAAGCTTTCTTT. Protein product: CASSYAGGRHTEAFF.

J is TRBJ2-7 and V is TRBV12-3 or TRBV12-4; maybe TRBD1 (6 bases). Trimming cost V 6 bases and J 6 bases, with 15 bases left between them. The CDR3 contains 13 residues. Here the CDR3 DNA reads TGTGCCAGCAGAGCCCAGGGGTTGGGCGAGCAGTACTTC. Its translation is CASRAQGLGEQYF.

This chain connects TRBV27 to TRBJ2-1; D is possibly TRBD2 (5 bases). The germline gives CDR1 MNHEY, CDR2 SMNVEV (reference sequence). This CDR3 is 13 amino acids long. V lost 6 bases to trimming and J lost 3 bases, with 9 bases between them. The CDR3 coding sequence is TGTGCCAGCAGGCCTCGGGACTACAATGAGCAGTTCTTC. Amino acids: CASRPRDYNEQFF.

The gene calls are TRBV27 and TRBJ1-4; D remains unclear. V lost 2 bases and J lost 5, with 9 bases in between. CDR1 is MNHEY, CDR2 SMNVEV, per germline (reference sequence). This CDR3 has 14 amino acids. CDR3 bases: TGTGCCAGCAGTTTAGCCGGCGCGAATGAAAAACTGTTTTTT. Protein product: CASSLAGANEKLFF.

The chain is built from TRBV20-1 and TRBJ1-1, with no clear D. Germline-derived CDR1 and CDR2 are DFQATT and SNEGSKA (reference sequence). The CDR3 totals 11 residues. V lost 2 bases and J 8 bases, leaving 9 bases between the germline ends. The CDR3 sequence: CSARSGVEAFF. The CDR3 DNA reads as TGCAGTGCTAGATCAGGAGTGGAAGCTTTCTTT.

This chain uses TRBV27 with TRBJ1-2; D is unresolved. The germline gives CDR1 MNHEY, CDR2 SMNVEV (reference sequence). V was cut by 0 bases and J by 4 bases, with 9 bases left in between. The CDR3 runs to 14 residues. Written as DNA, the CDR3 is TGTGCCAGCAGTTTATCGGGCGGATCCTATGGCTACACCTTC. Its translation is CASSLSGGSYGYTF.

CDR3 DNA sequence: TGCGCCAGCAGCTTGGTCCAAACCGCGGAGACCCAGTACTTC. It encodes CASSLVQTAETQYF. This chain links TRBV5-1 with TRBJ2-5; D gene ambiguous. The germline gives CDR1 SGHRS, CDR2 YFSETQ. The CDR3 length is 14 residues. V dropped 0 bases and J dropped 5 bases, with 11 bases sitting between them.

The rearrangement uses TRBV7-9 and TRBJ2-1; 7 nucleotides match TRBD1. The CDR3 is 16 residues long. The germline V gene has CDR1 SEHNR and CDR2 FQNEAQ (reference sequence). The J segment lost 0 bases and the V segment lost 2 bases, leaving 4 bases of the junction unmatched. DNA of the CDR3: TGTGCCAGCAGCTTAAGAGGGGGCAGCTCCTACAATGAGCAGTTCTTC. Protein sequence: CASSLRGGSSYNEQFF.

This clonotype was seen only a few times. The chain combines TRBV9 with TRBJ1-5, with D unresolved. The germline CDR1 and CDR2 sequences are SGDLS and YYNGEE. The V and J ends lost 3 bases and 0 bases respectively, with 7 bases between them. The CDR3 covers 14 residues. This chain's CDR3 is CASSATDSNQPQHF. CDR3 sequence (DNA): TGTGCCAGCAGCGCGACGGATAGCAATCAGCCCCAGCATTTT.

The chain links TRBV27 to TRBJ2-7, with D possibly matching TRBD1 (5 bases). The CDR3 has 15 residues. The V end was cut by 2 bases, the J end by 3 bases, with 14 bases between. Germline values: CDR1 MNHEY, CDR2 SMNVEV (reference sequence). CDR3: CASSLSPSQGYEQYF. In nucleotides, the CDR3 is TGTGCCAGCAGTTTAAGCCCCTCGCAGGGCTACGAGCAGTACTTC.

V gene TRBV20-1 combines with J gene TRBJ2-1; the D call may be TRBD1 or TRBD2 (6 bases each). Germline V gene data show CDR1 as DFQATT and CDR2 as SNEGSKA (reference sequence). V gave up 5 bases and J gave up 9 bases, with 11 bases separating them. The CDR3 runs to 11 residues. The DNA of the CDR3 is TGCAGTGCTCCTCGGGGGCTTGAGCAGTTCTTC. Protein product: CSAPRGLEQFF.

This clonotype showed up just a few times. The chain recombines TRBV29-1 with TRBJ2-5; 10 positions agree with TRBD2. Unmatched junction bases numbered 11, after V lost 6 bases and J lost 7 bases. This CDR3 is built from 14 residues. Germline CDR1 and CDR2: SQVTM and ANQGSEA. For the CDR3, the DNA is TGCAGCGTCATAGGACTAGCGGCGCCCTTGACCCAGTACTTC. It specifies CSVIGLAAPLTQYF.

The genes are TRBV15 and TRBJ1-3, with D perhaps matching TRBD1 (6 bases). The CDR3 covers 15 residues. V was pared by 0 bases and J by 4 bases, with 10 bases between. Germline loops: CDR1 LNHNV, CDR2 YYDKDF (reference sequence). In DNA, the CDR3 is TGTGCCACCAGCAGAGACCAGGGGCAAGGAAACACCATATATTTT. Its translation is CATSRDQGQGNTIYF.

Only one count was recorded for this clonotype. Here the CDR3 DNA reads TGCAGTGCTAGACAGGGGAGAGCCACTGAAGCTTTCTTT. It translates to CSARQGRATEAFF. The chain uses TRBV20-1 and TRBJ1-1; TRBD1 is a possible D gene (6 bases). CDR3 length: 13 amino acids. Per the germline V gene, CDR1 is DFQATT and CDR2 is SNEGSKA (reference sequence). The V gene lost 2 bases and the J gene lost 4 bases, with 11 bases spanning the gap.

The chain is built from TRBV15 and TRBJ2-7; D is unclear. CDR1 is LNHNV and CDR2 is YYDKDF in the germline V gene (reference sequence). V was trimmed by 0 bases and J by 3 bases, leaving 9 bases between them. This CDR3 region has 14 residues. The CDR3 protein is CATSRDLGDYEQYF. The CDR3 region has the DNA TGTGCCACCAGCAGAGATTTGGGCGACTACGAGCAGTACTTC.

V is TRBV4-1 and J is TRBJ2-7; D call uncertain. Deletions cut 1 base from V and 6 bases from J, with 13 bases between. The CDR3 sequence is 14 residues long. Germline V gene sequence: CDR1 MGHRA, CDR2 YSYEKL. The CDR3 nucleotides read TGCGCCAGCAGCCAAGTCGGCCTGGTCCGCGAGCAGTACTTC. This translates into CASSQVGLVREQYF.

CDR3 residues: CASRLQGMNTGELFF. The DNA for the CDR3 is TGTGCCAGCAGGTTACAGGGCATGAACACCGGGGAGCTGTTTTTT. This rearrangement joins TRBV12-3 or TRBV12-4 to TRBJ2-2; TRBD1 is a possible D gene (6 bases). The V end lost 6 bases, the J end lost 1 base, and 12 bases lay between the germline ends. This CDR3 spans 15 amino acids.

The V call is TRBV20-1, the J call TRBJ2-7, with D perhaps matching TRBD2 (6 bases). V was cut by 1 base and J by 0 bases, with 10 bases left in between. The CDR3 loop spans 14 amino acids. Germline CDR1 DFQATT, CDR2 SNEGSKA (reference sequence). CDR3 bases: TGCAGTGCTAGAGCGGGACTGGCCTCCTACGAGCAGTACTTC. It specifies CSARAGLASYEQYF.